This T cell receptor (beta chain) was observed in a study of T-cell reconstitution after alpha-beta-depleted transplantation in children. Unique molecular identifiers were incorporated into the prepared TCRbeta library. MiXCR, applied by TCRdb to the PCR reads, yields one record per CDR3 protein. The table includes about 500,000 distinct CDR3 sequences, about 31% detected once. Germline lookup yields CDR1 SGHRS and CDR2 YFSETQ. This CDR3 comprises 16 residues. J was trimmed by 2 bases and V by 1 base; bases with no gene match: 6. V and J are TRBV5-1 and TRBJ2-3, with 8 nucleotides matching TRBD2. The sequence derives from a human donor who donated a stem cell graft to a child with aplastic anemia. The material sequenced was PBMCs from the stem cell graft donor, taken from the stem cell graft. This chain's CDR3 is CASSLRSGSITDTQYF. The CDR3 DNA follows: TGCGCCAGCAGCTTGAGGAGCGGGAGTATCACAGATACGCAGTATTTT.